The 32 T cell receptor beta chains given below trace back to one sample, sequenced in a study of T cells in Graves' hyperthyroidism and ophthalmopathy. Amplification of TCR beta CDR3 regions was performed using RNA transcripts as template. Primed by the HTBI set, a first-round RT-PCR was run on the TCR CDR3. TCRdb re-called the multiplex PCR reads with MiXCR, one entry per CDR3 protein. The table has roughly 93,000 distinct CDR3 sequences, around 37% seen once. Sequencing was performed on peripheral blood or thyroid tissue (not recorded which). These receptors were obtained from a woman in her 30s with Graves' hyperthyroidism.

This clonotype has at least ten counts. This chain uses TRBV4-1 with TRBJ2-7; the D gene is possibly TRBD2 (6 bases). The germline gives CDR1 MGHRA, CDR2 YSYEKL. This CDR3 is built from 14 residues. V shed 4 bases and J shed 6 bases, with 16 bases lying between them. The CDR3 region is CASSPGVAPLEQYF. In DNA, the CDR3 is TGCGCCAGCAGCCCGGGGGTAGCCCCACTCGAGCAGTACTTC.

The J gene is TRBJ1-2, the V gene TRBV6-1; the D is unclear. The CDR3 totals 15 residues. CDR1 MNHNS and CDR2 SASEGT come from the germline V gene. Trimming took 6 bases from V and 7 from J, leaving 21 bases between them. The CDR3: CASRDPTLGRPGYTF. Here the CDR3 DNA reads TGTGCCAGCAGGGACCCCACACTGGGGAGGCCTGGCTACACCTTC.

The CDR3 sequence: CASSLVGGLAGEYEQYF. The CDR3 nucleotides read TGTGCCAGCAGCTTAGTAGGAGGACTAGCGGGAGAATACGAGCAGTACTTC. The chain has TRBV7-9 and TRBJ2-7; 13 bases align to TRBD2. The CDR3 has 17 residues. In germline, CDR1 is SEHNR, CDR2 FQNEAQ (reference sequence). V trimming: 1 base; J trimming: 4 bases; junction bases outside the gene matches: 7.

This clonotype is a singleton in its sample. The gene calls are TRBV2 and TRBJ1-1; D is undetermined. The length of the CDR3 is 14 residues. Germline V gene data show CDR1 as SNHLY and CDR2 as FYNNEI. The V and J ends lost 10 bases and 5 bases respectively, with 20 bases between them. CDR3 nucleotide sequence: TGTGCCACCATGGGCCGGTCCGTTGGAACTGAAGCTTTCTTT. Its translation is CATMGRSVGTEAFF.

This clonotype came up many times. The rearrangement links TRBV20-1 to TRBJ2-5; D is unresolved. CDR1 is DFQATT and CDR2 is SNEGSKA in the germline V gene (reference sequence). V dropped 8 bases and J dropped 5 bases, with 18 bases sitting between them. The CDR3 runs 13 residues. The DNA of the CDR3 is TGCAGTACACAAGAAGGAAGCGAGGAGACCCAGTACTTC. Translating it yields CSTQEGSEETQYF.

This clonotype was observed many times. The chain uses TRBV12-3 or TRBV12-4 and TRBJ1-5; no reliable D call. The CDR3 runs 13 residues. Trimming pared 6 bases from V and 4 bases from J, leaving 10 bases between. The CDR3 here is CASRLGGNQPQHF. In nucleotides, the CDR3 is TGTGCCAGCAGATTGGGTGGGAATCAGCCCCAGCATTTT.

The chain uses TRBV20-1 and TRBJ2-7; the D call may be TRBD1 or TRBD2 (5 bases each). The V end lost 3 bases, the J end lost 2 bases, and 11 bases lay between the germline ends. Germline assignment: CDR1 DFQATT and CDR2 SNEGSKA (reference sequence). This CDR3 spans 13 amino acids. CDR3 loop: CSASAGTPYEQYF. CDR3 coding DNA: TGCAGTGCTAGCGCCGGGACCCCCTACGAGCAGTACTTC.

This clonotype has at least ten counts. This chain links TRBV20-1 with TRBJ1-1; possibly TRBD1 for D (6 bases). The germline V gene encodes CDR1 DFQATT and CDR2 SNEGSKA (reference sequence). V was trimmed by 3 bases and J by 6 bases, leaving 23 bases between them. This CDR3 contains 16 residues. CDR3 nucleotides: TGCAGTGCTAGGCCGGACGGGGGCAAGAGACACGCTGAAGCTTTCTTT. Translating it yields CSARPDGGKRHAEAFF.

As for this clonotype: Its ends do not fully match the called genes, so a read error is possible. The chain couples TRBV20-1 to TRBJ1-6; D uncertain. CDR3 size: 18 residues. Germline V gene data show CDR1 as DFQATT and CDR2 as SNEGSKA (reference sequence). The CDR3 loop reads CSAIGGKETQYMAESSSF. The CDR3, as DNA: TGCAGTGCTATTGGCGGAAAAGAGACCCAGTACATGGCTGAGTCCTCCAGCTTT.

This clonotype was observed at least ten times. The CDR3 is CASSLFGTGVQETQYF. The CDR3, as DNA: TGTGCCAGCAGTTTATTCGGGACAGGGGTCCAAGAGACCCAGTACTTC. This sequence joins TRBV12-3 or TRBV12-4 and TRBJ2-5, with 10 bases aligning to TRBD1. The CDR3 covers 16 residues. V was clipped by 2 bases and J by 1 base; unmatched bases: 4.

Many counts were recorded for this clonotype. The chain couples TRBV7-2 to TRBJ1-6, with D perhaps TRBD1 (6 bases). V lost 4 bases to trimming and J lost 9 bases, with 10 bases between them. The CDR3 has 13 residues. CDR1 and CDR2 from the germline V gene are SGHTA and FQGNSA. In nucleotides, the CDR3 is TGTGCCAGCAGCTCCGGGACAATTTCACCCCTCCACTTT. Protein: CASSSGTISPLHF. The full variable domain, with the rest looked up from reference TRBV7-2 and TRBJ1-6, is GAGVSQSPSNKVTEKGKDVELRCDPISGHTALYWYRQSLGQGLEFLIYFQGNSAPDKSGLPSDRFSAERTGGSVSTLTIQRTQQEDSAVYLCASSSGTISPLHFGNGTRLTVT.

The chain joins TRBV5-1 to TRBJ2-5; 8 positions agree with TRBD1. CDR1 and CDR2 from the germline V gene are SGHRS and YFSETQ. The ends lost 1 base at V and 3 bases at J; junction bases unmatched: 8. The CDR3 length is 16 residues. The CDR3 protein is CASSLSPDRGEETQYF. The CDR3 bases are TGCGCCAGCAGCTTGAGCCCAGACAGGGGAGAAGAGACCCAGTACTTC.

The V call is TRBV5-1, the J call TRBJ2-7; D gene ambiguous. CDR1 is SGHRS and CDR2 is YFSETQ in the germline V gene. CDR3 length: 14 residues. With 5 bases removed from V and 2 bases from J, the gap between germline ends came to 14 bases. Here the CDR3 DNA reads TGCGCCAGCAGGATCGGAAACCTCCCCTACGAGCAGTACTTC. Encoded protein: CASRIGNLPYEQYF.

This chain joins TRBV7-9 and TRBJ2-7, with TRBD2 matching over 9 bases. Germline loops: CDR1 SEHNR, CDR2 FQNEAQ (reference sequence). The CDR3 totals 15 residues. V lost 5 bases and J lost 3; bases outside the gene matches: 8. As DNA, the CDR3 is TGTGCCAGCAGCGCACTAGGGACTAGCTACTACGAGCAGTACTTC. The encoded protein is CASSALGTSYYEQYF.

Ten or more counts support this clonotype. The V call is TRBV10-2, the J call TRBJ1-1; the match to TRBD1 covers 9 bases. The germline V gene encodes CDR1 WSHSY and CDR2 SAAADI. V shed 7 bases, J shed 6 bases, and the junction held 12 bases outside the gene matches. This CDR3 spans 15 amino acids. The CDR3 spells CASTRTGEGGSEAFF. CDR3 sequence (DNA): TGCGCCAGCACACGGACAGGGGAAGGAGGTTCTGAAGCTTTCTTT.

The chain couples TRBV10-2 to TRBJ2-6; 7 nucleotides match TRBD1. Trimming at V came to 4 bases and at J to 3 bases, leaving 3 bases not matched to a gene. CDR3 length: 15 amino acids. Per germline, CDR1 WSHSY and CDR2 SAAADI. CDR3 sequence (DNA): TGCGCCAGCAGTGGGACAGGCCTTGGGGCCAACGTCCTGACTTTC. Translated: CASSGTGLGANVLTF.

This clonotype was counted ten times or more. The chain uses TRBV5-1 and TRBJ2-7; tentatively, D is TRBD1 (6 bases). V was pared by 2 bases and J by 3 bases, with 21 bases between. CDR1 is SGHRS, CDR2 YFSETQ, per germline. The length of the CDR3 is 17 residues. The CDR3 sequence: CASSLISETGAYYEQYF. Written as DNA, the CDR3 is TGCGCCAGCAGCTTAATCTCCGAGACAGGTGCCTACTACGAGCAGTACTTC.

This clonotype was detected many times. The chain has TRBV7-9 and TRBJ1-3; D is undetermined. V shed 1 base and J shed 4 bases, with 14 bases lying between them. Germline CDR1 SEHNR, CDR2 FQNEAQ (reference sequence). The CDR3 spans 16 residues. CDR3 sequence reads: CASSLDTSPAGNTIYF. The DNA of the CDR3 is TGTGCCAGCAGCTTAGACACCTCCCCGGCAGGAAACACCATATATTTT. Full variable domain (remainder filled in from reference TRBV7-9 and TRBJ1-3): DTGVSQNPRHKITKRGQNVTFRCDPISEHNRLYWYRQTLGQGPEFLTYFQNEAQLEKSRLLSDRFSAERPKGSFSTLEIQRTEQGDSAMYLCASSLDTSPAGNTIYFGEGSWLTVV.

The rearrangement uses TRBV28 and TRBJ1-5, with 12 bases identical to TRBD1. Germline V lookup: CDR1 MDHEN, CDR2 SYDVKM. The CDR3 runs 15 residues. With 5 bases clipped from V and 5 bases from J, the junction kept 4 bases outside the gene matches. CDR3 bases: TGTGCCAGCAGTGGGGACAGGGGGCAAGATCAGCCCCAGCATTTT. This translates into CASSGDRGQDQPQHF.

This clonotype counts as medium-sized. The chain links TRBV7-3 to TRBJ2-2; the D gene is possibly TRBD2 (7 bases). The germline V gene has CDR1 SGHTA and CDR2 FQGTGA. Trimming removed 6 bases from V and 4 bases from J, with 9 bases in between. This CDR3 contains 13 residues. The CDR3 DNA follows: TGTGCCAGCAGTAGGGGGGGCACCGGGGAGCTGTTTTTT. Protein sequence: CASSRGGTGELFF.

The chain joins TRBV12-3 or TRBV12-4 to TRBJ1-6, with 7 bases matching TRBD1. CDR3 length equals 13 residues. V shed 5 bases and J 10 bases; nucleotides not matched to a gene: 5. CDR3 nucleotide sequence: TGTGCCAGCAGTCCGACAGGGAGGTCACCCCTCCACTTT. Translated, it gives CASSPTGRSPLHF.

This clonotype appeared a few times. This chain uses TRBV18 with TRBJ2-7; D is tentatively TRBD1 or TRBD2 (5 bases each). The CDR3 is 13 amino acids. Germline V gene data show CDR1 as KGHSH and CDR2 as LQKENI. V was cut by 5 bases and J by 3 bases, with 11 bases left in between. The CDR3 here is CASSSGAFYEQYF. The DNA for the CDR3 is TGTGCCAGCTCATCCGGGGCCTTCTACGAGCAGTACTTC.

The gene calls are TRBV6-1 and TRBJ2-7; 8 nucleotides agree with TRBD2. J was trimmed by 5 bases and V by 4 bases; bases with no gene match: 4. This CDR3 has 13 amino acids. Germline values: CDR1 MNHNS, CDR2 SASEGT. The CDR3 bases are TGTGCCAGCAGTGTGGGACTAGACCACGAGCAGTACTTC. Translation gives CASSVGLDHEQYF.

The V and J genes are TRBV11-2 and TRBJ2-2; the D gene could be TRBD1 or TRBD2 (8 bases each). The CDR3 is 12 amino acids. Germline V lookup: CDR1 SGHAT, CDR2 FQNNGV. With 9 bases removed from V and 8 bases from J, the gap between germline ends came to 13 bases. DNA of the CDR3: TGTGCCAGTAGCGGGACAGGTGGGGAGCTGTTTTTT. Translation: CASSGTGGELFF.

The chain recombines TRBV5-1 with TRBJ2-2; 7 nucleotides align to TRBD1. Germline V gives CDR1 SGHRS, CDR2 YFSETQ. V trimming: 4 bases; J trimming: 4 bases; junction bases outside the gene matches: 7. This CDR3 contains 15 residues. The CDR3 loop reads CASSPRTGGTGELFF. In nucleotides, the CDR3 is TGCGCCAGCAGCCCTCGGACAGGAGGCACCGGGGAGCTGTTTTTT.

This chain connects TRBV10-1 to TRBJ2-7; 8 bases agree with TRBD1. Losses at the gene ends were 2 bases for V and 4 bases for J; bases not matched to a gene: 4. The CDR3 is 14 amino acids. Per the germline V gene, CDR1 is WNHNN and CDR2 is SYGVQD (reference sequence). This CDR3 is CASSEGQGQYEQYF. As DNA, the CDR3 is TGCGCCAGCAGTGAGGGACAGGGACAATACGAGCAGTACTTC.

This clonotype has at least ten counts. The V gene is TRBV20-1, the J gene TRBJ2-3, with TRBD1 identical over 8 bases. Germline V gene lookup returns CDR1 DFQATT and CDR2 SNEGSKA (reference sequence). The CDR3 extends over 16 amino acids. Losses at the gene ends were 5 bases for V and 4 bases for J; bases not matched to a gene: 14. CDR3: CSADLLPGQEADTQYF. DNA of the CDR3: TGCAGTGCTGACCTACTTCCGGGACAGGAGGCAGATACGCAGTATTTT.

This clonotype was counted at least ten times. In DNA, the CDR3 is TGCGCCAGCAGCTTAGGGGACAGGGTCTACGAGCAGTACTTC. Translating gives CASSLGDRVYEQYF. The chain combines TRBV5-1 with TRBJ2-7; TRBD1 agrees at 9 bases. The CDR3 is 14 residues long. The ends lost 2 bases at V and 3 bases at J; junction bases unmatched: 3. The V gene's germline CDR1 is SGHRS and CDR2 YFSETQ.

This clonotype showed up many times. The V gene is TRBV6-6, the J gene TRBJ2-7; tentatively, D is TRBD2 (6 bases). Germline CDR1 is MNHNY and CDR2 is SVGAGI (reference sequence). V lost 5 bases and J lost 5, with 34 bases in between. This CDR3 region has 20 residues. CDR3 sequence reads: CASSEANRWRASGPGDEQYF. CDR3 bases: TGTGCCAGCAGTGAAGCGAACCGGTGGAGGGCCTCAGGGCCTGGAGACGAGCAGTACTTC.

This clonotype was counted at least ten times. This sequence joins TRBV10-3 and TRBJ1-1; 8 bases fit TRBD1. The CDR3 length is 13 residues. The germline CDR1 and CDR2 sequences are ENHRY and SYGVKD. J lost 7 bases, V lost 11 bases, and 12 bases had no gene match. The CDR3 is CAAWTGSLSEAFF. Here the CDR3 DNA reads TGTGCCGCCTGGACAGGGAGTTTGAGTGAAGCTTTCTTT.

Turning to this clonotype: At one end, the junction sequence differs from germline, possibly due to a read error. This chain uses TRBV6-5 with TRBJ2-7; 9 bases are a match to TRBD1. CDR3 length: 15 amino acids. Germline-derived CDR1 and CDR2 are MNHEY and SVGAGI. The CDR3 reads CASGATGTGSYERYF. The CDR3 nucleotides read TGTGCCAGCGGCGCCACCGGGACAGGGTCCTACGAGCGGTACTTC.

DNA for the CDR3: TGCGCCAGCCTGGGACTAGCGGATCGAGAGACCCAGTACTTC. The encoded protein is CASLGLADRETQYF. This rearrangement joins TRBV5-1 to TRBJ2-5; 11 positions agree with TRBD2. With V trimmed by 7 bases and J by 4 bases, 6 bases remained unmatched. Germline loops: CDR1 SGHRS, CDR2 YFSETQ. The CDR3 runs 14 residues.